This T cell receptor (beta chain) appears in the sequencing data of a study of T cells after yellow fever vaccination. The study, taken as a whole, reports: Clonotypes shared by both compartments, CD4 and CD8, made up a small share. The study re-detected most primary-vaccination clones after the booster (96% CD4, 80% to 90% CD8).

This CDR3 is 12 amino acids long. The V gene's germline CDR1 is SGHRS and CDR2 YFSETQ. V was shortened by 4 bases and J by 7 bases, with 8 bases between the two germline ends. As for this clonotype: Its antigen remains unidentified.

TCRdb fed the 5' RACE reads into MiXCR, producing one record per CDR3 protein. The repertoire holds roughly 330,000 distinct CDR3 sequences, with almost 4% as singletons. The V gene is TRBV5-1, the J gene TRBJ2-2, with no clear D. The sample consisted of PBMCs, taken 5 days after the yellow fever booster vaccination. The clonotype was recovered from a man between 18 and 35 years old who received the YFV17D yellow fever vaccine. The CDR3 loop reads CASSQDVGELFF. The CDR3 region has the DNA TGCGCCAGCAGCCAGGATGTCGGGGAGCTGTTTTTT.